This note documents a single T cell receptor (beta chain) sequence. Its antigen is undetermined. The CDR3 runs 15 residues. Germline lookup yields CDR1 PRHDT and CDR2 FYEKMQ (reference sequence). The ends lost 4 bases at V and 4 bases at J; junction bases unmatched: 7. This entry is derived from a study of PD-1 blockade in classical Hodgkin lymphoma. TCRdb keeps only in-frame clones here, not all; method: immunoSEQ multiplex PCR. The sample lists under 60,000 clones, about 89% occurring once. Study-wide points: The drivers behind the repertoire differences, possibly disease activity or prior therapy, remain undefined.

Time point specified: cycle 4 day 1 (C4D1), after six to seven weeks of nivolumab. The patients all showed relapse after autologous stem cell transplantation, while their brentuximab vedotin exposure varied. This chain links TRBV13 with TRBJ1-2; 9 bases are shared with TRBD1. Specimen: peripheral blood mononuclear cells (PBMCs), collected before the fourth cycle of nivolumab. The clonotype was recovered from a human donor with classical Hodgkin lymphoma. Here the CDR3 reads CASSSGQGYVYGYTF. CDR3 DNA: TGTGCCAGCAGCTCCGGACAGGGGTATGTCTATGGCTACACCTTC.